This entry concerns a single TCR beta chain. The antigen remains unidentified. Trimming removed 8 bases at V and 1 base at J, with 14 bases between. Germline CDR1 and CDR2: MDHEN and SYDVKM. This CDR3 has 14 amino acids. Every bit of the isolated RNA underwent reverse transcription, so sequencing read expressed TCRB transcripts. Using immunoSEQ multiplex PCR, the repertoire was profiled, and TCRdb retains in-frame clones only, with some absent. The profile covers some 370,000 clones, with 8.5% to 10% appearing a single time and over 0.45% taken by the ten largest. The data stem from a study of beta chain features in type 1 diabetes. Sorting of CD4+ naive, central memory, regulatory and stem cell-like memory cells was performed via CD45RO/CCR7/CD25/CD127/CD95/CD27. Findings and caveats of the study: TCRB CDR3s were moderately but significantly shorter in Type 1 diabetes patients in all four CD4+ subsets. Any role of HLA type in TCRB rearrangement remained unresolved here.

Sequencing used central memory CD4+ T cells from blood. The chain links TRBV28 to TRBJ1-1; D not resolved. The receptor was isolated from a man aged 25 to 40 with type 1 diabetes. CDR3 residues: CASRHSAKNTEAFF. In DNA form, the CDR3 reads TGTGCCAGCCGCCATTCCGCCAAGAACACTGAAGCTTTCTTT.